This T cell receptor (beta chain) was recovered during a study of blood T cell repertoires in COVID-19. V lost 5 bases and J lost 6; bases outside the gene matches: 3. The CDR3 length is 14 residues. Germline assignment: CDR1 SEHNR and CDR2 FQNEAQ (reference sequence). Methods used by the authors: It was from reference gene primer amplification that nucleated cell counts were estimated. Profiled with immunoSEQ multiplex PCR; TCRdb holds only in-frame clones, not every one. Clone size and V and J calls were adopted from that table, with D and trimming inferred from the DNA. This table has 200,000 to 300,000 clones, 70% to 90% appearing once. The Seattle site enrolled patients during active infection and followed them longitudinally.

The receptor was derived from a woman in her fifties or sixties with COVID-19, enrolled during active disease. V is TRBV7-9 and J is TRBJ1-4, with 10 bases aligning to TRBD1. Sequenced sample: peripheral blood. Written as DNA, the CDR3 is TGTGCCAGCAGCCGGGACAGGGGTGATGAAAAACTGTTTTTT. Translating it yields CASSRDRGDEKLFF. Full variable domain (remainder filled in from reference TRBV7-9 and TRBJ1-4): DTGVSQNPRHKITKRGQNVTFRCDPISEHNRLYWYRQTLGQGPEFLTYFQNEAQLEKSRLLSDRFSAERPKGSFSTLEIQRTEQGDSAMYLCASSRDRGDEKLFFGSGTQLSVL.